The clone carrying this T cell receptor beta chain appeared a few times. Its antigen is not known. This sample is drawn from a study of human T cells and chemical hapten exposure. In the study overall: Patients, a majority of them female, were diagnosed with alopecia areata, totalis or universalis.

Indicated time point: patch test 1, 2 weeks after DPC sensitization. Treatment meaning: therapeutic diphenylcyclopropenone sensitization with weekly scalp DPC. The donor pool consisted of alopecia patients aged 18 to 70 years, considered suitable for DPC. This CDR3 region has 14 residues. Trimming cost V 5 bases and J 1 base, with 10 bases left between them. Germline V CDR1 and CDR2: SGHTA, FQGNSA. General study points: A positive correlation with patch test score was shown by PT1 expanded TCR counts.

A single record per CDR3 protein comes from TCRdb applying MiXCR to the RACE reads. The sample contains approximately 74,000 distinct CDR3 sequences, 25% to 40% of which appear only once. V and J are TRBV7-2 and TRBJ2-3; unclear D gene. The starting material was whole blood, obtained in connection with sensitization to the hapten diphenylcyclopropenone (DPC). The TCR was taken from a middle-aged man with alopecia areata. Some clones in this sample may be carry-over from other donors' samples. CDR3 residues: CASSAMIRTDTQYF. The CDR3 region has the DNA TGTGCCAGCAGCGCCATGATACGCACAGATACGCAGTATTTT.